A single sample is the source of the 15 T cell receptor beta chains below, sequenced in a study of regulatory T cells. Study outcomes and limitations: Hydrophobic residues at CDR3 positions 6 and 7 were enriched in conventional CD4+ T cells of CD3G-deficient patients.

Their antigens are not known. Amplification used 52 TRBV primers and 13 TRBJ primers. Repertoires were generated with immunoSEQ multiplex PCR, while TCRdb's copy carries only in-frame clones and drops some. The table includes approximately 37,000 clones, 89% detected once. The sequenced material came from conventional CD4+ T cells sorted from blood. The receptors stem from a person aged 18 to 29 with CD3G deficiency.

The chain recombines TRBV18 with TRBJ2-5, with D hard to call. The germline V gene has CDR1 KGHSH and CDR2 LQKENI. Trimming cost V 5 bases and J 4 bases, with 20 bases left between them. This CDR3 has 16 amino acids. This CDR3 reads CASSTTRTTLGETQYF. The CDR3 DNA follows: TGTGCCAGCTCAACGACGAGGACCACACTCGGAGAGACCCAGTACTTC.

The rearrangement uses TRBV27 and TRBJ2-1; 9 positions match TRBD2. Germline lookup yields CDR1 MNHEY and CDR2 SMNVEV (reference sequence). The CDR3 runs to 13 residues. Unmatched junction bases numbered 4, after V lost 5 bases and J lost 8 bases. The CDR3 DNA is TGTGCCAGCAGTCCTTGCGGGGGGGATGAGCAGTTCTTC. It specifies CASSPCGGDEQFF.

V usage is TRBV10-3 and J usage is TRBJ2-5; D unclear. The CDR3 spans 13 residues. Between the trimmed V and J ends, which lost 0 bases and 5 bases, there was a span of 7 bases. The V gene's germline CDR1 is ENHRY and CDR2 SYGVKD. The CDR3 sequence is CAISESHGETQYF. The CDR3 bases are TGTGCCATCAGTGAGTCGCATGGGGAGACCCAGTACTTC.

J is TRBJ2-7 and V is TRBV6-5; D might be TRBD2 (5 bases). CDR1 MNHEY and CDR2 SVGAGI come from the germline V gene. The CDR3 loop spans 13 amino acids. The V gene lost 6 bases and the J gene lost 6 bases, with 15 bases spanning the gap. The CDR3 reads CASRRRIGGEQYF. As DNA, the CDR3 is TGTGCCAGCAGGAGGAGGATAGGTGGCGAGCAGTACTTC.

The V and J genes are TRBV28 and TRBJ2-1; weak D call: TRBD2 (6 bases). This CDR3 is 13 amino acids long. Germline values: CDR1 MDHEN, CDR2 SYDVKM. V was clipped by 6 bases and J by 3 bases, with 9 bases between them. This CDR3 is CASRRESYNEQFF. The DNA of the CDR3 is TGTGCCAGCAGGCGGGAAAGCTACAATGAGCAGTTCTTC.

The chain couples TRBV5-1 to TRBJ1-1; D might be TRBD1 (5 bases). Germline V gene data show CDR1 as SGHRS and CDR2 as YFSETQ. The CDR3 is 15 amino acids. V was clipped by 4 bases and J by 1 base, with 14 bases between them. CDR3 sequence: CASSMGGTWNTEAFF. DNA of the CDR3: TGCGCCAGCAGCATGGGGGGAACGTGGAACACTGAAGCTTTCTTT. The full variable domain, in which reference TRBV5-1 and TRBJ1-1 provide the parts outside the CDR3, is KAGVTQTPRYLIKTRGQQVTLSCSPISGHRSVSWYQQTPGQGLQFLFEYFSETQRNKGNFPGRFSGRQFSNSRSEMNVSTLELGDSALYLCASSMGGTWNTEAFFGQGTRLTVV.

This clone is termed medium-sized. V is TRBV7-9 and J is TRBJ2-1; no clear D. Trimming removed 2 bases at V and 9 bases at J, with 11 bases between. CDR3 length: 13 residues. Germline V gives CDR1 SEHNR, CDR2 FQNEAQ (reference sequence). For the CDR3, the DNA is TGTGCCAGCAGCTTATTTCCTGGAAGTGAGCAGTTCTTC. Its translation: CASSLFPGSEQFF.

The chain employs TRBV7-9 and TRBJ2-1, with TRBD2 matching 12 bases. The CDR3 is 14 amino acids. With 6 bases clipped from V and 9 bases from J, the junction kept 6 bases outside the gene matches. CDR1 SEHNR and CDR2 FQNEAQ come from the germline V gene (reference sequence). CDR3 in DNA: TGTGCCAGCAGGAAACTAGCGGGGGGCGGTGAGCAGTTCTTC. This sequence encodes CASRKLAGGGEQFF.

The V and J genes are TRBV13 and TRBJ2-1; D is unresolved. V was trimmed by 5 bases and J by 7 bases, leaving 12 bases between them. Germline V gene data show CDR1 as PRHDT and CDR2 as FYEKMQ (reference sequence). The CDR3 is 13 residues long. The CDR3 coding sequence is TGTGCCAGCAGCAAGAGCTGGGGAAATGAGCAGTTCTTC. Translating gives CASSKSWGNEQFF.

The chain recombines TRBV28 with TRBJ1-3; unclear D gene. This CDR3 has 16 residues. Germline assignment: CDR1 MDHEN and CDR2 SYDVKM. V was clipped by 5 bases and J by 3 bases, with 17 bases between them. CDR3 protein: CASSTSGRIFGNTIYF. The CDR3 nucleotides read TGTGCCAGCAGTACCTCGGGGAGAATCTTTGGAAACACCATATATTTT.

The chain carries TRBV19 and TRBJ1-2, with a weak D call TRBD1 (5 bases). Trimming pared 5 bases from V and 8 bases from J, leaving 18 bases between. The CDR3 loop spans 14 amino acids. Germline V gives CDR1 LNHDA, CDR2 SQIVND (reference sequence). CDR3 DNA: TGTGCCAGTAGTTCCACCGGGACTCCGGGAGGCTACACCTTC. Translation: CASSSTGTPGGYTF.

This clone was recorded a few times. This rearrangement joins TRBV6-1 to TRBJ1-6; TRBD1 aligns across 7 bases. CDR3 size: 16 residues. The V segment lost 6 bases and the J segment 10 bases; nucleotides outside the gene matches: 15. In germline, CDR1 is MNHNS, CDR2 SASEGT. DNA for the CDR3: TGTGCCAGCAGAGAATACCACAGGGGACTAGGGTCACCCCTCCACTTT. Protein: CASREYHRGLGSPLHF.

The V and J genes are TRBV6-6 and TRBJ1-4; D is uncertain. The ends were cut back, 6 bases at V and 8 bases at J, with 19 bases in the middle. CDR1 is MNHNY and CDR2 is SVGAGI in the germline V gene (reference sequence). This CDR3 spans 15 amino acids. This CDR3 is CASSQRRGGIEKLFF. Here the CDR3 DNA reads TGTGCCAGCAGCCAAAGGCGGGGTGGGATAGAAAAACTGTTTTTT.

The chain recombines TRBV5-1 with TRBJ2-5; no firm D call. CDR1 and CDR2 (germline): SGHRS, YFSETQ. V lost 0 bases, J lost 1 base, and 7 bases lay in between. CDR3 length: 14 amino acids. For the CDR3, the DNA is TGCGCCAGCAGCTTGGCCACAGCCCAAGAGACCCAGTACTTC. It yields the protein CASSLATAQETQYF.

V usage is TRBV28 and J usage is TRBJ2-2, with TRBD2 matching 8 bases. Germline V gives CDR1 MDHEN, CDR2 SYDVKM. J gave up 4 bases and V 6 bases, and 10 bases lay outside the gene matches. This CDR3 has 16 amino acids. CDR3 bases: TGTGCCAGCAGCCCCGGGACTAGGGGTTTCACCGGGGAGCTGTTTTTT. Amino acids: CASSPGTRGFTGELFF.